This T cell receptor (beta chain) was sequenced for a study of Ad26.COV2.S vaccination and SARS-CoV-2 variants. Study summary: Of the COV1001 trial arms, the Ad26.COV2.S arm included the donor. Study-wide results and limits: Total T cell responses, in the TCR breadth and depth analyses, may have been underestimated. Substantial breadth was reportedly displayed by spike-specific CD8+ and CD4+ T cell responses after vaccination.

The treatment here: some 20 received Ad26.COV2.S at low or high dose, single or two shots; roughly 5 received placebo; per-sample allocation not given. The samples date from day 63 after the first vaccine or placebo injection. Aged 18-55 years, donor was enrolled in Boston in about 2020. Germline assignment: CDR1 SGHTA and CDR2 FQGNSA. With 4 bases removed from V and 1 base from J, the gap between germline ends came to 16 bases. The CDR3 runs 16 residues. Assay used: immunoSEQ multiplex PCR; TCRdb lists only in-frame clones, some missing. The table lists about 410,000 clones, 75% to 90% of them singletons. About this clone: Its specificity is unknown.

The material sequenced was peripheral blood, taken in a trial of Ad26.COV2.S vaccine versus placebo. This chain uses TRBV7-2 with TRBJ1-1, with TRBD1 as a possible D gene (6 bases). The receptor was isolated from a person between 18 and 59 years old who received the Ad26.COV2.S COVID-19 vaccine or a placebo. For the CDR3, the DNA is TGTGCCAGCAGCTCAAAATCGAGGGGGGCGAACACTGAAGCTTTCTTT. As protein: CASSSKSRGANTEAFF.